This passage covers 20 T cell receptor beta chains from one sample sequenced in a study of blood T cell repertoires in COVID-19. Libraries were prepared by immunoSEQ multiplex PCR; TCRdb keeps only in-frame clonotypes and omits some of them. The sample has tens of thousands of clones, 82% seen once; the top ten hold approximately 6.7%. Sequencing was carried out using peripheral blood. These TCRs come from a middle-aged man with active or convalescent COVID-19.

The chain joins TRBV5-6 to TRBJ2-3; 8 nucleotides agree with TRBD1. Losses at the gene ends were 3 bases for V and 0 bases for J; bases not matched to a gene: 6. CDR3 length equals 16 residues. Germline loops: CDR1 SGHDT, CDR2 YYEEEE. DNA for the CDR3: TGTGCCAGCAGCTCGTTCGGACAGGGTAGCACAGATACGCAGTATTTT. Encoded protein: CASSSFGQGSTDTQYF. Combining the CDR3 with reference TRBV5-6 and TRBJ2-3 gives the whole variable domain DAGVTQSPTHLIKTRGQQVTLRCSPKSGHDTVSWYQQALGQGPQFIFQYYEEEERQRGNFPDRFSGHQFPNYSSELNVNALLLGDSALYLCASSSFGQGSTDTQYFGPGTRLTVL.

The rearrangement uses TRBV7-8 and TRBJ1-1; D is ambiguous. The CDR3 length is 13 residues. Germline CDR1 reads SGHVS; CDR2 reads FQNEAQ. V was trimmed by 1 base and J by 5 bases, leaving 8 bases between them. The CDR3 spells CASSLGRETEAFF. CDR3 nucleotides: TGTGCCAGCAGCTTAGGGAGGGAAACTGAAGCTTTCTTT. Using reference TRBV7-8 and TRBJ1-1 for the parts outside the CDR3, the full variable domain is GAGVSQSPRYKVAKRGQDVALRCDPISGHVSLFWYQQALGQGPEFLTYFQNEAQLDKSGLPSDRFFAERPEGSVSTLKIQRTQQEDSAVYLCASSLGRETEAFFGQGTRLTVV.

This clone was counted only a few times. The chain couples TRBV11-2 to TRBJ1-2; D gene unclear. V gave up 2 bases and J gave up 4 bases, with 14 bases separating them. In germline, CDR1 is SGHAT, CDR2 FQNNGV. This CDR3 is built from 15 residues. CDR3 in amino acids: CASSLQDRGTYGYTF. CDR3 nucleotide sequence: TGTGCCAGCAGCTTACAGGATCGGGGAACCTATGGCTACACCTTC. The full variable domain, with the rest looked up from reference TRBV11-2 and TRBJ1-2, is EAGVAQSPRYKIIEKRQSVAFWCNPISGHATLYWYQQILGQGPKLLIQFQNNGVVDDSQLPKDRFSAERLKGVDSTLKIQPAKLEDSAVYLCASSLQDRGTYGYTFGSGTRLTVV.

The rearrangement joins TRBV14 to TRBJ1-1; 7 nucleotides agree with TRBD1. The CDR3 runs 13 residues. CDR1 is SGHDN and CDR2 is FVKESK in the germline V gene. Losses at the gene ends were 6 bases for V and 8 bases for J; bases not matched to a gene: 9. CDR3 amino acids: CASRATGKREAFF. CDR3 nucleotide sequence: TGTGCCAGCAGAGCGACAGGGAAGAGAGAAGCTTTCTTT.

V gene TRBV25-1 combines with J gene TRBJ1-4; no reliable D call. Germline V gene lookup returns CDR1 MGHDK and CDR2 SYGVNS. CDR3 length: 14 amino acids. V lost 2 bases, J lost 5 bases, and 9 bases lay in between. CDR3 in DNA: TGTGCCAGCAGTGAAGCACGGCGGAATGAAAAACTGTTTTTT. This gives the protein CASSEARRNEKLFF.

V is TRBV24-1 and J is TRBJ2-7; a possible D gene is TRBD2 (6 bases). V shed 1 base and J shed 7 bases, with 10 bases lying between them. The CDR3 loop spans 13 amino acids. The germline V gene encodes CDR1 KGHDR and CDR2 SFDVKD. The CDR3 DNA follows: TGTGCCACCAGTGATTTTTCAGGGAGGGAGCAGTACTTC. The encoded protein is CATSDFSGREQYF.

This rearrangement joins TRBV28 to TRBJ1-4; D remains ambiguous. V lost 2 bases to trimming and J lost 11 bases, with 12 bases between them. The germline gives CDR1 MDHEN, CDR2 SYDVKM. The CDR3 is 13 residues long. The CDR3 reads CASSLDWERKLFF. For the CDR3, the DNA is TGTGCCAGCAGTTTAGACTGGGAGAGGAAACTGTTTTTT. The whole variable domain, remainder taken from reference TRBV28 and TRBJ1-4, is DVKVTQSSRYLVKRTGEKVFLECVQDMDHENMFWYRQDPGLGLRLIYFSYDVKMKEKGDIPEGYSVSREKKERFSLILESASTNQTSMYLCASSLDWERKLFFGSGTQLSVL.

The rearrangement joins TRBV15 to TRBJ1-3; TRBD1 matches at 9 bases. V was pared by 0 bases and J by 9 bases, with 6 bases of the junction left unmatched. CDR1 is LNHNV, CDR2 YYDKDF, per germline (reference sequence). The CDR3 has 15 amino acids. The CDR3 spells CATSRDTGGASTIYF. The CDR3 nucleotides read TGTGCCACCAGCAGAGATACAGGGGGCGCTTCCACCATATATTTT.

This clone has only one observation. V and J are TRBV28 and TRBJ2-5, with TRBD2 as a possible D gene (5 bases). The CDR3 is 14 residues long. Germline loops: CDR1 MDHEN, CDR2 SYDVKM. V was clipped by 10 bases and J by 4 bases, with 19 bases between them. The CDR3 protein is CATRIGDWRETQYF. The CDR3 region has the DNA TGTGCCACCCGTATCGGGGATTGGAGAGAGACCCAGTACTTC.

The chain is built from TRBV10-2 and TRBJ2-7, with TRBD2 matching 13 bases. Germline CDR1 WSHSY, CDR2 SAAADI. The CDR3 sequence is 14 residues long. J was trimmed by 2 bases and V by 6 bases; bases with no gene match: 1. CDR3 nucleotide sequence: TGCGCCAGCAGACTAGCGGGGGGGCCCTACGAGCAGTACTTC. Its translation is CASRLAGGPYEQYF.

The V gene is TRBV7-2, the J gene TRBJ1-2; 12 positions agree with TRBD1. CDR1 and CDR2 from the germline V gene are SGHTA and FQGNSA. With V trimmed by 4 bases and J by 5 bases, 5 bases remained unmatched. The CDR3 loop spans 15 amino acids. The CDR3 coding sequence is TGTGCCAGCAGCTCGAAGGGACAGGGGGCATATGGCTACACCTTC. Protein product: CASSSKGQGAYGYTF. The whole variable domain, filled in from reference TRBV7-2 and TRBJ1-2, reads GAGVSQSPSNKVTEKGKDVELRCDPISGHTALYWYRQSLGQGLEFLIYFQGNSAPDKSGLPSDRFSAERTGGSVSTLTIQRTQQEDSAVYLCASSSKGQGAYGYTFGSGTRLTVV.

The chain links TRBV18 to TRBJ2-1; tentatively, D is TRBD1 (5 bases). The CDR3 extends over 15 amino acids. Deletions cut 8 bases from V and 3 bases from J, with 17 bases between. The germline V gene encodes CDR1 KGHSH and CDR2 LQKENI. The CDR3 here is CASNGQGEVYNEQFF. The CDR3 DNA reads TGTGCCAGCAACGGGCAGGGTGAGGTCTACAATGAGCAGTTCTTC.

The CDR3 DNA is TGTGCCAGCAGCCAAGTCACAGGTCTGGGTCCTTCAGAGACCCAGTACTTC. Translated: CASSQVTGLGPSETQYF. The genes are TRBV14 and TRBJ2-5; D might be TRBD1 (5 bases). Trimming took off 1 base at V and 4 bases at J, with 19 bases between the two ends. The CDR3 is made up of 17 amino acids. The germline gives CDR1 SGHDN, CDR2 FVKESK.

The gene calls are TRBV2 and TRBJ1-4; a possible D gene is TRBD1 (6 bases). Trimming took off 8 bases at V and 0 bases at J, with 16 bases between the two ends. Germline V gene data show CDR1 as SNHLY and CDR2 as FYNNEI. The CDR3 has 16 amino acids. The CDR3 region is CASGGRGTATNEKLFF. CDR3 DNA: TGTGCCAGCGGGGGCCGGGGAACTGCAACTAATGAAAAACTGTTTTTT.

V and J are TRBV19 and TRBJ2-3, with 8 bases that match TRBD2. The CDR3 totals 16 residues. The V segment lost 6 bases and the J segment 0 bases; nucleotides outside the gene matches: 8. Germline loops: CDR1 LNHDA, CDR2 SQIVND (reference sequence). The chain's CDR3 is CASSETLAVSTDTQYF. CDR3 in DNA: TGTGCCAGTAGCGAGACACTAGCGGTGAGCACAGATACGCAGTATTTT.

The genes are TRBV27 and TRBJ1-1; no definite D call. The CDR3 totals 14 residues. Germline V CDR1 and CDR2: MNHEY, SMNVEV (reference sequence). V lost 3 bases and J lost 6, with 14 bases in between. In DNA form, the CDR3 reads TGTGCCAGCAGTTTCGCACCTCCTAACTCTGAAGCTTTCTTT. Translation gives CASSFAPPNSEAFF.

In its sample, this clone was seen a few times. This sequence joins TRBV4-3 and TRBJ2-7, with 9 bases lining up with TRBD1. The CDR3 sequence is 17 residues long. The ends lost 0 bases at V and 5 bases at J; junction bases unmatched: 11. Germline CDR1 is LGHNA and CDR2 is YSLEER. CDR3 region: CASSQDSQGTGWNEQYF. In DNA form, the CDR3 reads TGCGCCAGCAGCCAAGACTCCCAGGGGACAGGGTGGAACGAGCAGTACTTC.

The rearrangement links TRBV30 to TRBJ2-5; 9 nucleotides align to TRBD1. Trimming at V came to 4 bases and at J to 4 bases, leaving 7 bases not matched to a gene. Germline CDR1 reads GTSNPN; CDR2 reads SVGIG (reference sequence). The length of the CDR3 is 14 residues. The CDR3 loop reads CAWTTGGAGETQYF. The CDR3 region has the DNA TGTGCCTGGACCACAGGGGGCGCAGGAGAGACCCAGTACTTC.

Written as DNA, the CDR3 is TGTGCCAGCTCACCCACTGCGGCGGGGGGATCCAATGAGCAGTTCTTC. Translated: CASSPTAAGGSNEQFF. The V gene is TRBV18, the J gene TRBJ2-1; 8 bases map to TRBD2. With 3 bases clipped from V and 6 bases from J, the junction kept 10 bases outside the gene matches. Germline lookup yields CDR1 KGHSH and CDR2 LQKENI. The CDR3 extends over 16 amino acids. The entire variable domain, with the rest obtained from reference TRBV18 and TRBJ2-1, is as follows: NAGVMQNPRHLVRRRGQEARLRCSPMKGHSHVYWYRQLPEEGLKFMVYLQKENIIDESGMPKERFSAEFPKEGPSILRIQQVVRGDSAAYFCASSPTAAGGSNEQFFGPGTRLTVL.

The CDR3 coding sequence is TGTGCCAGCTCACCCGGACAGTTGAACACTGAAGCTTTCTTT. Translation: CASSPGQLNTEAFF. The chain uses TRBV18 and TRBJ1-1; maybe TRBD1 (6 bases). The length of the CDR3 is 14 residues. V was cut by 3 bases and J by 0 bases, with 8 bases left in between. CDR1 is KGHSH and CDR2 is LQKENI in the germline V gene.